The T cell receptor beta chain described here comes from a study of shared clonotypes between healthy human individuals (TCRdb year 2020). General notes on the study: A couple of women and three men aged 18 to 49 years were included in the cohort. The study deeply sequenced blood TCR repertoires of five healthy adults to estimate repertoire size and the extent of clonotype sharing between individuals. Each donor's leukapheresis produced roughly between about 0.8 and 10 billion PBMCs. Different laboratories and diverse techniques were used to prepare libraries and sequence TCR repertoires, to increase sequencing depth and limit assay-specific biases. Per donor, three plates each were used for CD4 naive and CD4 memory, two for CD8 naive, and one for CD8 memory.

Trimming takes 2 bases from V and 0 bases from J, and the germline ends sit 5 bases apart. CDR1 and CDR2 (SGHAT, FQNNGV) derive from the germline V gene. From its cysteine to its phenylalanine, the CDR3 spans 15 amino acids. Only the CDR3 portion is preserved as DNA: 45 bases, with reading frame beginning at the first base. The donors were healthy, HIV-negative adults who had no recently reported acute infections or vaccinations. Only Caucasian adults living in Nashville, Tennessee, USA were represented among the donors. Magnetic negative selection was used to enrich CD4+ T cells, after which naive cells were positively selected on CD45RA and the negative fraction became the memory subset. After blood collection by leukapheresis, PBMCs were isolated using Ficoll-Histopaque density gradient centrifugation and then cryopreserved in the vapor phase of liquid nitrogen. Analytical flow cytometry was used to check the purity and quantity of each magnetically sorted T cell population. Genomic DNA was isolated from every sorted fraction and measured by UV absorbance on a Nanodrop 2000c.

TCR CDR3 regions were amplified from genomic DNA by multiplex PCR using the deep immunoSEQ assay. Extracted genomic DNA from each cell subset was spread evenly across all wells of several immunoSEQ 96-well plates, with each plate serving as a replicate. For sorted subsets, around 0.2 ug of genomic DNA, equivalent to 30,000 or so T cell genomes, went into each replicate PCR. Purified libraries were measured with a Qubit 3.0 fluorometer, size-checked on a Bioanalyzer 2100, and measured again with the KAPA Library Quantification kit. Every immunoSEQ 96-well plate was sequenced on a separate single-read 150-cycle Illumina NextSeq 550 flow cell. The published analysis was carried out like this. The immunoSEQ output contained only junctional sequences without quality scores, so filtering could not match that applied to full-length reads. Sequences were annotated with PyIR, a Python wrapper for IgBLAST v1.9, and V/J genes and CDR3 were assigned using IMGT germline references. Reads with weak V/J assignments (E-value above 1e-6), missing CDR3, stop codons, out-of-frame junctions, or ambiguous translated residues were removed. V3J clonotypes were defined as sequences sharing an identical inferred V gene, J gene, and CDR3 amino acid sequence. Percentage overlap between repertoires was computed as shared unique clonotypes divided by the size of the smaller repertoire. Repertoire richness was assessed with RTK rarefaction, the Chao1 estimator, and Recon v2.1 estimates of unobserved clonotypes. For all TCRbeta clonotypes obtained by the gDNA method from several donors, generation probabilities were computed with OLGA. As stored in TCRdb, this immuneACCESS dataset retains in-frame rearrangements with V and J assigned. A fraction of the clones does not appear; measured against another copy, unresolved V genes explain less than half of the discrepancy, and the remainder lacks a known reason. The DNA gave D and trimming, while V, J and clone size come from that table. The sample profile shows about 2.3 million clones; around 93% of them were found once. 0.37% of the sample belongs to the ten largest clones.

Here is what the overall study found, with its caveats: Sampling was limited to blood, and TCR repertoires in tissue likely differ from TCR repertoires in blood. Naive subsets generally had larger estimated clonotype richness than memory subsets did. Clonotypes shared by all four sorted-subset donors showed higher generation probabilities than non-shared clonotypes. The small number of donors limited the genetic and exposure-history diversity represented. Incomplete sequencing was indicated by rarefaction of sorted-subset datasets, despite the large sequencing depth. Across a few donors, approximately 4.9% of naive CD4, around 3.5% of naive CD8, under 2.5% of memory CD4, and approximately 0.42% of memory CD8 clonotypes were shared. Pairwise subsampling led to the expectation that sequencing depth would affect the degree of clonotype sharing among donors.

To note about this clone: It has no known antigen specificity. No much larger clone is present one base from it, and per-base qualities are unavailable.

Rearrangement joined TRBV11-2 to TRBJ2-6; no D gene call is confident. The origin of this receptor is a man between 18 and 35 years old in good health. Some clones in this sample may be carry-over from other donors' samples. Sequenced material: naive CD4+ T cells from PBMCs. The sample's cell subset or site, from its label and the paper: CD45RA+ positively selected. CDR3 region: CASSLTVSGANVLTF. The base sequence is TGTGCCAGCAGCTTAACGGTCTCTGGGGCCAACGTCCTGACTTTC.